This is a list of T cell receptor beta chains from one sample in a study of OX40 agonist ivuxolimab in advanced cancers. Measured with immunoSEQ multiplex PCR; TCRdb has only the in-frame clones, and not every one. The table records about 15,000 clones, about 80% of them present only once. Sequencing was performed on CD4+ or CD8+ T cells sorted from blood, taken in a trial of the OX40 agonist ivuxolimab. Every receptor here comes from an adult with an advanced solid tumor such as melanoma, head and neck, liver or kidney cancer. CDR3s include the opening cysteine and the closing phenylalanine or tryptophan. Fields, in order: D gene, J gene, V gene, CDR3 protein. D genes are given only for firm matches.

D gene: TRBD1; J gene: TRBJ1-1; V gene: TRBV27; CDR3 protein: CASSLVRTGNTEAFF
D gene: -; J gene: TRBJ1-2; V gene: TRBV5-4; CDR3 protein: CASSSVTVNYGYTF
D gene: -; J gene: TRBJ2-2; V gene: TRBV28; CDR3 protein: CASSLGGTGELFF
D gene: TRBD1; J gene: TRBJ1-2; V gene: TRBV11-3; CDR3 protein: CASSLDGTAYYTF
D gene: -; J gene: TRBJ1-2; V gene: TRBV5-4; CDR3 protein: CASSLVNGYGYTF
D gene: TRBD1; J gene: TRBJ2-3; V gene: TRBV7-6; CDR3 protein: CASSSLWTGTGTYTDTQYF
D gene: TRBD1; J gene: TRBJ1-1; V gene: TRBV7-3; CDR3 protein: CASSSMDRVLQF
D gene: -; J gene: TRBJ1-1; V gene: TRBV6-1; CDR3 protein: CASSEILNTEAFF
D gene: -; J gene: TRBJ1-2; V gene: TRBV13; CDR3 protein: CASSLGQGLHGYTF
D gene: -; J gene: TRBJ2-3; V gene: TRBV5-1; CDR3 protein: CASRSTDTQYF
D gene: -; J gene: TRBJ2-2; V gene: TRBV4-3; CDR3 protein: CASSQDYTGELFF
D gene: -; J gene: TRBJ1-4; V gene: TRBV28; CDR3 protein: CASSLEQGSNEKLFF
D gene: -; J gene: TRBJ1-2; V gene: TRBV7-9; CDR3 protein: CASSLGGNYGYTF
D gene: TRBD1; J gene: TRBJ1-3; V gene: TRBV11-3; CDR3 protein: CASSRGQGTFSGNTIYF
D gene: TRBD2; J gene: TRBJ2-3; V gene: TRBV29-1; CDR3 protein: CSVEGDYTDTQYF
D gene: -; J gene: TRBJ2-5; V gene: TRBV7-8; CDR3 protein: CASQAGAGETQYF
D gene: TRBD2; J gene: TRBJ2-2; V gene: TRBV7-7; CDR3 protein: CASSLELAGGMAGELFF
D gene: -; J gene: TRBJ2-7; V gene: TRBV28; CDR3 protein: CASSLDAGSYEQYF
D gene: -; J gene: TRBJ2-1; V gene: TRBV11-2; CDR3 protein: CASSLLNEQFF
D gene: -; J gene: TRBJ1-5; V gene: TRBV7-9; CDR3 protein: CASSLGPSNQPQHF
D gene: TRBD1; J gene: TRBJ1-5; V gene: TRBV6-1; CDR3 protein: CASTEQGLGNQPQHF
D gene: -; J gene: TRBJ1-1; V gene: TRBV9; CDR3 protein: CASSVGWGTEAFF
D gene: -; J gene: TRBJ2-1; V gene: TRBV30; CDR3 protein: CAWSVLFGGGPSSYNEQFF
D gene: -; J gene: TRBJ2-3; V gene: TRBV6-5; CDR3 protein: CASSPEADTQYF
D gene: -; J gene: TRBJ1-6; V gene: TRBV4-3; CDR3 protein: CASSSSDSSYNSPLHF
D gene: -; J gene: TRBJ2-2; V gene: TRBV6-5; CDR3 protein: CASSWWREDTGELFF
D gene: TRBD2; J gene: TRBJ2-5; V gene: TRBV5-1; CDR3 protein: CASRGSGAIQETQYF
D gene: -; J gene: TRBJ1-2; V gene: TRBV4-1; CDR3 protein: CASSQGGLYGYTF
D gene: -; J gene: TRBJ2-7; V gene: TRBV14; CDR3 protein: CASSLGRDGSYEQYF
D gene: TRBD1; J gene: TRBJ2-7; V gene: TRBV27; CDR3 protein: CASTMTGAYEQYF
D gene: -; J gene: TRBJ1-2; V gene: TRBV27; CDR3 protein: CASSLGQDYGYTF